Each of the 21 T cell receptor beta chains below was sequenced from the same sample in a study of T cells in Graves' hyperthyroidism and ophthalmopathy. TCR beta CDR3 regions were amplified from RNA transcripts. When the TCR CDR3 underwent first-round RT-PCR, the HTBI primer set was used. TCRdb re-derived calls from the multiplex PCR reads in MiXCR, one entry per CDR3 protein. The sample lists 300,000 to 450,000 distinct CDR3 sequences, 15% occurring once. The specimen sequenced was blood. The receptor set was obtained from a woman aged 30 to 39 with Graves' hyperthyroidism.

The genes are TRBV12-3 or TRBV12-4 and TRBJ1-2; TRBD1 is a possible D gene (5 bases). The CDR3 totals 13 residues. V was shortened by 4 bases and J by 5 bases, with 11 bases between the two germline ends. CDR3 DNA: TGTGCCAGCAGTTCCGGGACTTCGTATGGCTACACCTTC. Amino acid sequence: CASSSGTSYGYTF.

The chain combines TRBV14 with TRBJ1-1; maybe TRBD1 (5 bases). V lost 0 bases and J 10 bases, leaving 6 bases between the germline ends. The CDR3 is made up of 11 amino acids. Per germline, CDR1 SGHDN and CDR2 FVKESK. CDR3 in amino acids: CASSQEGGAFF. CDR3 DNA: TGTGCCAGCAGCCAAGAGGGGGGAGCTTTCTTT.

This clonotype appeared a few times. The rearrangement uses TRBV3-1 and TRBJ2-1; 9 bases agree with TRBD1. The CDR3 totals 14 residues. With V trimmed by 5 bases and J by 7 bases, 6 bases remained unmatched. Germline V CDR1 and CDR2: LGHDT, YNNKEL (reference sequence). The CDR3 sequence is CASSANRGPNEQFF. The CDR3 DNA follows: TGTGCCAGCAGCGCAAACAGGGGGCCGAATGAGCAGTTCTTC.

Ten or more counts support this clonotype. This chain joins TRBV28 and TRBJ2-3, with 8 bases aligning to TRBD2. Trimming at V came to 6 bases and at J to 5 bases, leaving 7 bases not matched to a gene. This CDR3 is built from 14 residues. Germline-derived CDR1 and CDR2 are MDHEN and SYDVKM. The CDR3 region is CASRDSGTLDTQYF. Here the CDR3 DNA reads TGTGCCAGCAGAGATAGCGGGACCTTAGATACGCAGTATTTT.

This clonotype came up many times. The chain uses TRBV3-1 and TRBJ1-2; 8 nucleotides align to TRBD1. V was pared by 4 bases and J by 4 bases, with 2 bases of the junction left unmatched. Germline CDR1 reads LGHDT; CDR2 reads YNNKEL (reference sequence). The CDR3 sequence is 13 residues long. CDR3 in amino acids: CASSPTGGYGYTF. CDR3 nucleotide sequence: TGTGCCAGCAGCCCCACAGGGGGCTATGGCTACACCTTC.

J is TRBJ2-1 and V is TRBV5-6, with TRBD2 as a possible D gene (5 bases). The V end lost 4 bases, the J end lost 12 bases, and 11 bases lay between the germline ends. The CDR3 is 11 amino acids. CDR1 is SGHDT and CDR2 is YYEEEE in the germline V gene. The CDR3 loop is CASSEGSLQFF. CDR3 sequence (DNA): TGTGCCAGCAGCGAGGGAAGTTTGCAGTTCTTC. Variable domain in full (rest from reference TRBV5-6 and TRBJ2-1): DAGVTQSPTHLIKTRGQQVTLRCSPKSGHDTVSWYQQALGQGPQFIFQYYEEEERQRGNFPDRFSGHQFPNYSSELNVNALLLGDSALYLCASSEGSLQFFGPGTRLTVL.

Concerning this clonotype: Since the CDR3 does not end with the conserved phenylalanine or tryptophan, this likely comes from a read error. This rearrangement joins TRBV11-2 to TRBJ2-7; D unresolved. This CDR3 comprises 13 residues. The V end lost 3 bases, the J end lost 0 bases, and 6 bases lay between the germline ends. CDR1 and CDR2 from the germline V gene are SGHAT and FQNNGV. The CDR3 region is CASSFRSSYEQYL. The CDR3 DNA is TGTGCCAGCAGCTTCCGTAGCTCCTACGAGCAGTACCTC.

In this sample, this clonotype turned up many times. This chain links TRBV12-3 or TRBV12-4 with TRBJ1-1; no definite D call. Trimming removed 7 bases at V and 1 base at J, with 10 bases between. The CDR3 runs 13 residues. CDR3 loop: CASNLRRNTEAFF. Here the CDR3 DNA reads TGTGCCAGCAACCTTCGCCGGAACACTGAAGCTTTCTTT.

This clonotype was counted a few times. The chain joins TRBV24-1 to TRBJ1-5; TRBD1 agrees at 7 bases. The germline gives CDR1 KGHDR, CDR2 SFDVKD. J was trimmed by 7 bases and V by 3 bases; bases with no gene match: 11. The CDR3 is made up of 16 amino acids. The CDR3: CATSDPKTGVGQPQHF. The CDR3 bases are TGTGCCACCAGTGATCCTAAAACAGGGGTTGGGCAGCCCCAGCATTTT.

Only a few counts were recorded for this clonotype. V usage is TRBV19 and J usage is TRBJ2-1; D tentatively reads TRBD1 or TRBD2 (7 bases each). Between the trimmed V and J ends, which lost 1 base and 6 bases, there was a span of 13 bases. The germline V gene has CDR1 LNHDA and CDR2 SQIVND (reference sequence). CDR3 size: 15 residues. CDR3 nucleotides: TGTGCCAGTAGTATAGGGGAGGGGGCCCGCAATGAGCAGTTCTTC. Translating gives CASSIGEGARNEQFF.

V and J are TRBV5-4 and TRBJ2-3; no clear D. Trimming left V 4 bases short and J 4 bases short, with 19 bases between. CDR1 and CDR2 (germline): SGHNT, YYREEE (reference sequence). The CDR3 loop spans 16 amino acids. CDR3 in DNA: TGTGCCAGCAGCATCGGCTCGGTCACCGTACCAGATACGCAGTATTTT. Its translation is CASSIGSVTVPDTQYF.

This clonotype appeared many times. The chain couples TRBV18 to TRBJ2-7; a possible D gene is TRBD1 (6 bases). The CDR3 is 14 residues long. Germline CDR1 is KGHSH and CDR2 is LQKENI. V was pared by 4 bases and J by 4 bases, with 14 bases between. In DNA form, the CDR3 reads TGTGCCAGCTCACGAACGGACAGCAGTTACGAGCAGTACTTC. It codes for CASSRTDSSYEQYF.

This clonotype was observed many times. This chain links TRBV7-9 with TRBJ2-5, with 8 bases matching TRBD2. The CDR3 has 16 residues. Germline V gene sequence: CDR1 SEHNR, CDR2 FQNEAQ (reference sequence). V dropped 3 bases and J dropped 2; count of bases not matched to a gene: 8. CDR3 DNA: TGTGCCAGCAGCTTTCGAAGCGGGAGCAGTCAAGAGACCCAGTACTTC. Translated: CASSFRSGSSQETQYF.

A few counts support this clonotype. V and J are TRBV13 and TRBJ2-2; 10 nucleotides match TRBD2. CDR3 length: 17 amino acids. V shed 0 bases and J 7 bases; nucleotides not matched to a gene: 8. Germline-derived CDR1 and CDR2 are PRHDT and FYEKMQ (reference sequence). The CDR3 nucleotides read TGTGCCAGCAGCTTAGGCTCTAGCGGGAGTGGTAGCGGGGAGCTGTTTTTT. Its protein product is CASSLGSSGSGSGELFF.

This clonotype came up many times. The V call is TRBV20-1, the J call TRBJ1-5; D might be TRBD1 (6 bases). CDR3 length: 14 residues. Germline loops: CDR1 DFQATT, CDR2 SNEGSKA (reference sequence). Trimming left V 3 bases short and J 7 bases short, with 16 bases between. The CDR3 DNA reads TGCAGTGCTAGTACAAGACAGGCCAACCAGCCCCAGCATTTT. Residues: CSASTRQANQPQHF.

The rearrangement joins TRBV20-1 to TRBJ2-1; D unresolved. CDR3 length: 13 amino acids. Germline V gives CDR1 DFQATT, CDR2 SNEGSKA (reference sequence). V lost 1 base and J lost 10, with 14 bases in between. The CDR3 loop is CSARGPWGPEQFF. In DNA form, the CDR3 reads TGCAGTGCTAGAGGGCCCTGGGGTCCGGAGCAGTTCTTC.

This clonotype occurred many times. This chain connects TRBV12-3 or TRBV12-4 to TRBJ1-4; D may be TRBD1 (6 bases). V was pared by 6 bases and J by 4 bases, with 12 bases between. This CDR3 comprises 14 residues. The DNA of the CDR3 is TGTGCCAGCAGCGAGGGGGGATTTAATGAAAAACTGTTTTTT. This translates into CASSEGGFNEKLFF.

This clonotype was seen a handful of times. The genes are TRBV9 and TRBJ2-5; 9 positions agree with TRBD1. Per the germline V gene, CDR1 is SGDLS and CDR2 is YYNGEE. Losses at the gene ends were 1 base for V and 3 bases for J; bases not matched to a gene: 4. The CDR3 has 15 residues. In DNA form, the CDR3 reads TGTGCCAGCAGCGTAACAGGGGGCTACGAAGAGACCCAGTACTTC. Its translation: CASSVTGGYEETQYF.

A note on this clonotype: A read error may explain this, as a much larger clone is one base away. V and J are TRBV28 and TRBJ2-2; 8 bases map to TRBD2. Unmatched junction bases numbered 7, after V lost 6 bases and J lost 4 bases. The germline gives CDR1 MDHEN, CDR2 SYDVKM. The CDR3 has 15 residues. The CDR3 protein is CASRETREGTGELFF. CDR3 in DNA: TGTGCCAGCAGGGAGACCCGGGAGGGCACCGGGGAGCTGTTTTTT.

At least ten counts were recorded for this clonotype. The genes are TRBV27 and TRBJ2-2, with D hard to call. Germline CDR1 is MNHEY and CDR2 is SMNVEV (reference sequence). The CDR3 totals 14 residues. V shed 5 bases and J shed 7 bases, with 14 bases lying between them. This CDR3 reads CASSHGLDGGELFF. The CDR3, as DNA: TGTGCCAGCAGTCACGGCCTGGACGGCGGGGAGCTGTTTTTT.

This clonotype came up once. The V call is TRBV20-1, the J call TRBJ2-1; 9 nucleotides agree with TRBD1. The CDR3 consists of 14 residues. Germline trimming cut 6 bases from V and 2 bases from J; bases unmatched to any gene: 5. CDR1 and CDR2 (germline): DFQATT, SNEGSKA (reference sequence). The CDR3 DNA reads as TGCAGTGCGCCACGACAGGGGGCCTACAATGAGCAGTTCTTC. It translates to CSAPRQGAYNEQFF.